One and the same sample provided the 5 T cell receptor beta chains below, sequenced in a study of blood T cell repertoires in COVID-19. Produced via immunoSEQ multiplex PCR; TCRdb's table is partial and in-frame only. The data show 200,000 to 300,000 clones, approximately 88% seen once. The sequencing sample was made of PBMCs or T cells enriched from blood (not recorded which). These receptors were taken from a woman aged 40 to 49 with acute COVID-19.

The gene calls are TRBV18 and TRBJ1-6, with D unclear. Trimming left V 3 bases short and J 9 bases short, with 15 bases between. Looked up from germline, CDR1 is KGHSH and CDR2 is LQKENI. The CDR3 totals 15 residues. CDR3 loop: CASSPLVVGSSPLHF. The CDR3 nucleotides read TGTGCCAGCTCACCGCTGGTAGTTGGGAGTTCACCCCTCCACTTT.

V and J are TRBV5-1 and TRBJ1-1; 7 nucleotides match TRBD1. The CDR3 runs 15 residues. V was clipped by 4 bases and J by 4 bases; unmatched bases: 10. CDR1 is SGHRS, CDR2 YFSETQ, per germline. This chain's CDR3 is CASSAGGGGGTEAFF. The CDR3 DNA sequence: TGCGCCAGCAGCGCCGGTGGAGGGGGCGGCACTGAAGCTTTCTTT.

The gene calls are TRBV30 and TRBJ1-3; perhaps TRBD1 as D (5 bases). The CDR3 runs 15 residues. Germline values: CDR1 GTSNPN, CDR2 SVGIG (reference sequence). The V gene lost 2 bases and the J gene lost 4 bases, with 15 bases spanning the gap. CDR3 sequence reads: CAWSTFQGGGNTIYF. The CDR3 nucleotides are TGTGCCTGGAGTACTTTCCAGGGAGGGGGAAACACCATATATTTT.

In this sample, this clone turned up once. The chain joins TRBV7-2 to TRBJ2-7; 11 bases map to TRBD2. The germline CDR1 and CDR2 sequences are SGHTA and FQGNSA. V gave up 1 base and J gave up 3 bases; unmatched junction bases: 2. This CDR3 is 15 amino acids long. CDR3 coding DNA: TGTGCCAGCAGCTTAGGACTAGCGGGGTACTACGAGCAGTACTTC. Its translation is CASSLGLAGYYEQYF.

V usage is TRBV7-2 and J usage is TRBJ1-5; unclear D gene. In germline, CDR1 is SGHTA, CDR2 FQGNSA. The length of the CDR3 is 13 residues. Trimming removed 5 bases from V and 2 bases from J, with 7 bases in between. As DNA, the CDR3 is TGTGCCAGCAGCCCTCAGGGCAATCAGCCCCAGCATTTT. Translating gives CASSPQGNQPQHF.